These 8 T cell receptor beta chains came from one sample sequenced in a study of blood T cell repertoires in COVID-19. The method was immunoSEQ multiplex PCR; TCRdb's version includes in-frame clones alone and lacks a portion of them. The table lists 300,000 to 450,000 clones, 70% to 90% of them singletons. Sequenced material: PBMCs or T cells enriched from blood (not recorded which). These receptors all stem from a man aged 25 to 40 who had recovered from COVID-19.

The V gene is TRBV4-2, the J gene TRBJ1-2; possibly TRBD1 for D (6 bases). The V end lost 4 bases, the J end lost 4 bases, and 16 bases lay between the germline ends. Looked up from germline, CDR1 is LGHNA and CDR2 is YNFKEQ. The CDR3 runs 15 residues. DNA of the CDR3: TGTGCCAGCAGCCTCACCAGGGGTTCCGGCTATGGCTACACCTTC. Protein: CASSLTRGSGYGYTF.

CDR3 bases: TGTGCCAGCAGACCAACAGGGGGCAACTATGGCTACACCTTC. This codes for CASRPTGGNYGYTF. The chain is built from TRBV2 and TRBJ1-2, with 9 positions matching TRBD1. Germline V lookup: CDR1 SNHLY, CDR2 FYNNEI. The V and J ends lost 6 bases and 2 bases, in that order; junction bases with no gene match: 4. This CDR3 contains 14 residues.

Of note for this clone: The sample contains more than one DNA sequence encoding this CDR3. The rearrangement joins TRBV6-5 to TRBJ1-1; D not resolved. The ends were cut back, 2 bases at V and 4 bases at J, with 8 bases in the middle. CDR3 length: 13 residues. Germline CDR1 MNHEY, CDR2 SVGAGI. The DNA for the CDR3 is TGTGCCAGCAGTTACCTCGAGGGCACTGAAGCTTTCTTT. The encoded protein is CASSYLEGTEAFF.

This clone was counted many times. The chain is built from TRBV30 and TRBJ1-6; no firm D call. The CDR3 totals 13 residues. Trimming took off 4 bases at V and 8 bases at J, with 12 bases between the two ends. Germline-derived CDR1 and CDR2 are GTSNPN and SVGIG (reference sequence). CDR3 amino acids: CAWNSQGDSPLHF. CDR3 in DNA: TGTGCCTGGAATTCCCAAGGAGATTCACCCCTCCACTTT.

This rearrangement joins TRBV19 to TRBJ1-6; 8 bases are a match to TRBD1. J gave up 5 bases and V 4 bases, and 7 bases lay outside the gene matches. This CDR3 comprises 16 residues. Germline loops: CDR1 LNHDA, CDR2 SQIVND (reference sequence). The CDR3 reads CASSTTGVTDNSPLHF. The DNA of the CDR3 is TGTGCCAGTAGTACGACAGGGGTTACGGATAATTCACCCCTCCACTTT.

The V call is TRBV19, the J call TRBJ1-1, with TRBD1 matching 8 bases. Germline lookup yields CDR1 LNHDA and CDR2 SQIVND (reference sequence). There are 13 residues in the CDR3. V gave up 11 bases and J gave up 2 bases; unmatched junction bases: 7. The CDR3 DNA sequence: TGTGCCTCACAGGGGGGACTAAACACTGAAGCTTTCTTT. As protein: CASQGGLNTEAFF.

This clone was seen only a few times. V usage is TRBV7-2 and J usage is TRBJ1-1, with TRBD1 identical over 7 bases. This CDR3 has 14 amino acids. In germline, CDR1 is SGHTA, CDR2 FQGNSA. The V and J ends lost 5 bases and 1 base, in that order; junction bases with no gene match: 4. The CDR3 sequence is CASSLQGPNTEAFF. The CDR3 bases are TGTGCCAGCAGCCTACAGGGGCCGAACACTGAAGCTTTCTTT.

The rearrangement uses TRBV5-6 and TRBJ2-5; no reliable D call. The V gene's germline CDR1 is SGHDT and CDR2 YYEEEE. The V and J ends lost 0 bases and 0 bases respectively, with 6 bases between them. The CDR3 has 14 residues. The CDR3 is CASSLGVYQETQYF. The CDR3 DNA sequence: TGTGCCAGCAGCTTGGGAGTGTACCAAGAGACCCAGTACTTC.